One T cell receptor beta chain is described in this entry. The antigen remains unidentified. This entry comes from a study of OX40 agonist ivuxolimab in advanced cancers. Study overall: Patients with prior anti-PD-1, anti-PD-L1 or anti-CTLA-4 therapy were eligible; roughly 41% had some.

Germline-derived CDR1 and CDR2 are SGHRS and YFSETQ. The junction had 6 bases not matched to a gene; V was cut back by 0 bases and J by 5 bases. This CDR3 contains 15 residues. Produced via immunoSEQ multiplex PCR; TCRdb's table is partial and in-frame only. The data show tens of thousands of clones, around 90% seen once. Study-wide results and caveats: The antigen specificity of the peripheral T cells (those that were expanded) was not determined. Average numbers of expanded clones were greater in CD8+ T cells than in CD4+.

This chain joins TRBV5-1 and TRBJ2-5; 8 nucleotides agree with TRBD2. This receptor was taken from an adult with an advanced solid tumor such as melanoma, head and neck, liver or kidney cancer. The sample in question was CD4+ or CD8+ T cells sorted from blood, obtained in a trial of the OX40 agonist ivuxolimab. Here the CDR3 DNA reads TGCGCCAGCAGCTTGGTTAGCGGGGCCGGCGAGACCCAGTACTTC. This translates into CASSLVSGAGETQYF.